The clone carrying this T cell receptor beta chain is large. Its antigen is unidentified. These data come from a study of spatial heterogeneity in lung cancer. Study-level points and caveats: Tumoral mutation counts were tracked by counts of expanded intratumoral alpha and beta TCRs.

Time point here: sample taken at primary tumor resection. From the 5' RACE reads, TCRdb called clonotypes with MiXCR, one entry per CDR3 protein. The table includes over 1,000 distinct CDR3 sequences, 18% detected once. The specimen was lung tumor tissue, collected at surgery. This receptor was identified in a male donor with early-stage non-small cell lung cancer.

The CDR3 DNA reads as TGTGCCAGCAGCGAAGGCCCCGGGACCAATAATTCACCCCTCCACTTT. It is translated as CASSEGPGTNNSPLHF. The J gene is TRBJ1-6, the V gene TRBV13, with D perhaps matching TRBD1 (5 bases). V shed 5 bases and J shed 5 bases, with 16 bases lying between them. Germline CDR1 PRHDT, CDR2 FYEKMQ (reference sequence). The CDR3 sequence is 16 residues long.